Given below is one TCR beta chain in context. Its antigen is not known. The sample comes from a study of identical twins. Findings and limits, study-wide: Conclusions were based on cross-sectional statistical analysis, without following the same donors. Alpha sequences out of frame and shared by twins had excess low generation probability. Diverse VJ usage suggested most zero-insertion clonotypes were not invariant T cells.

Germline CDR1 is LNHDA and CDR2 is SQIVND (reference sequence). The CDR3 covers 13 residues. Trimming left V 5 bases short and J 5 bases short, with 12 bases between. Template switching, a step in the protocol, added a universal primer site, and cDNA carried unique molecular identifiers. In TCRdb, the 5' RACE reads were re-called with MiXCR into one record per CDR3 protein. This sample carries 500,000 to 700,000 distinct CDR3 sequences, less than 9% of them seen once, and the ten largest clones take around 1.6%. These data were also filed under a second study, of yellow fever vaccine responses in identical twins.

Sequenced material: PBMCs. The TCR comes from a woman under 30 in good health. The chain recombines TRBV19 with TRBJ2-5; the D is unclear. CDR3 protein: CASSPTALETQYF. CDR3 sequence (DNA): TGTGCCAGTAGTCCGACTGCCCTGGAGACCCAGTACTTC.